This passage covers 25 T cell receptor beta chains from one sample sequenced in a study of T cells in Graves' hyperthyroidism and ophthalmopathy. Researchers took RNA transcripts and amplified the TCR beta CDR3 regions from them. Using the HTBI primer set, a first-round RT-PCR was run on the TCR CDR3. TCRdb called the multiplex PCR reads again in MiXCR, with one record for every CDR3 protein. The sample includes about 110,000 distinct CDR3 sequences, about 16% of them seen just once. The sample was blood. These TCRs come from a woman between 50 and 59 years old with Graves' hyperthyroidism.

V gene TRBV29-1 combines with J gene TRBJ2-3; unclear D gene. The germline gives CDR1 SQVTM, CDR2 ANQGSEA. The CDR3 has 11 amino acids. The CDR3 sequence is CRAASTDTQYF. The CDR3 DNA reads TGCAGGGCAGCGAGCACAGATACGCAGTATTTT.

The rearrangement uses TRBV30 and TRBJ1-1; D may be TRBD1 (6 bases). The germline CDR1 and CDR2 sequences are GTSNPN and SVGIG (reference sequence). The CDR3 length is 15 residues. Between the trimmed V and J ends, which lost 0 bases and 1 base, there was a span of 12 bases. CDR3 bases: TGTGCCTGGAGTGTAGGGGGGTCGGGGAACACTGAAGCTTTCTTT. It specifies CAWSVGGSGNTEAFF.

This clonotype was observed many times. The J gene is TRBJ2-7, the V gene TRBV4-1, with TRBD2 matching 10 bases. The CDR3 consists of 16 residues. Germline trimming cut 4 bases from V and 0 bases from J; bases unmatched to any gene: 6. Germline lookup yields CDR1 MGHRA and CDR2 YSYEKL. The CDR3 DNA reads TGCGCCAGCAGCCCTATTTCTAGCGGGAGCTCCTACGAGCAGTACTTC. Amino acid sequence: CASSPISSGSSYEQYF.

This clonotype was seen repeatedly, ten times or more. V gene TRBV30 combines with J gene TRBJ2-2, with D maybe TRBD1 (5 bases). Germline CDR1 is GTSNPN and CDR2 is SVGIG (reference sequence). V lost 4 bases and J lost 3, with 9 bases in between. The CDR3 extends over 13 amino acids. CDR3 DNA sequence: TGTGCCTGGACCAGGGTAGACACCGGGGAGCTGTTTTTT. Translation: CAWTRVDTGELFF.

The CDR3 loop is CASSSGMERASRSYEQYF. DNA for the CDR3: TGTGCCAGCAGCTCCGGCATGGAACGGGCCTCCCGATCCTACGAGCAGTACTTC. The chain couples TRBV7-9 to TRBJ2-7; D remains ambiguous. The V end lost 4 bases, the J end lost 1 base, and 23 bases lay between the germline ends. The CDR3 covers 18 residues. Germline CDR1 reads SEHNR; CDR2 reads FQNEAQ (reference sequence).

The chain is built from TRBV7-2 and TRBJ1-1, with no clear D. Per the germline V gene, CDR1 is SGHTA and CDR2 is FQGNSA. V was cut by 5 bases and J by 4 bases, with 11 bases left in between. This CDR3 has 13 amino acids. The DNA of the CDR3 is TGTGCCAGCAGCCAACTCCCGCTCACTGAAGCTTTCTTT. Encoded protein: CASSQLPLTEAFF.

The table lists this clonotype with many counts. The V gene is TRBV11-2, the J gene TRBJ2-1, with 9 bases identical to TRBD2. CDR1 SGHAT and CDR2 FQNNGV come from the germline V gene. V was pared by 1 base and J by 5 bases, with 15 bases of the junction left unmatched. The CDR3 sequence is 19 residues long. The CDR3 reads CASSLVVVLSGRLDNEQFF. CDR3 bases: TGTGCCAGCAGCTTAGTCGTGGTCCTAAGCGGGAGGCTTGACAATGAGCAGTTCTTC.

The V call is TRBV4-1, the J call TRBJ2-7, with D perhaps assigned TRBD1 or TRBD2 (6 bases each). V lost 1 base and J 0 bases, leaving 10 bases between the germline ends. The CDR3 sequence is 15 residues long. Germline CDR1 and CDR2: MGHRA and YSYEKL. The chain's CDR3 is CASSQGGDTSYEQYF. CDR3 DNA: TGCGCCAGCAGCCAAGGGGGGGACACCTCCTACGAGCAGTACTTC.

This clonotype has ten or more counts. This chain joins TRBV28 and TRBJ2-7; 8 bases are shared with TRBD1. After removal of 10 bases from V and 3 bases from J, the junction contained 8 bases not matched to a gene. The CDR3 has 13 residues. Germline V gene data show CDR1 as MDHEN and CDR2 as SYDVKM. The CDR3 loop reads CAILGQDNYEQYF. The DNA of the CDR3 is TGTGCCATCCTGGGACAGGATAACTACGAGCAGTACTTC.

The genes are TRBV12-3 or TRBV12-4 and TRBJ1-5, with a weak D call TRBD1 (5 bases). Trimming removed 3 bases at V and 2 bases at J, with 20 bases between. This CDR3 region has 18 residues. CDR3: CASSFGQGTISGNQPQHF. For the CDR3, the DNA is TGTGCCAGCAGTTTCGGTCAGGGAACGATAAGTGGCAATCAGCCCCAGCATTTT.

This clonotype was found many times. CDR3 region: CASSSTRTSGNTGELFF. CDR3 nucleotides: TGTGCCAGCAGCTCGACCCGGACTAGCGGAAACACCGGGGAGCTGTTTTTT. The chain employs TRBV7-3 and TRBJ2-2, with 10 positions matching TRBD2. With V trimmed by 4 bases and J by 2 bases, 7 bases remained unmatched. Germline lookup yields CDR1 SGHTA and CDR2 FQGTGA. The CDR3 is made up of 17 amino acids.

Notes on this clonotype: A much larger clone lies a single base off, so this may be a read error. V usage is TRBV7-2 and J usage is TRBJ2-1; 14 bases are a match to TRBD2. V dropped 3 bases and J dropped 7; count of bases not matched to a gene: 5. In germline, CDR1 is SGHTA, CDR2 FQGNSA. This CDR3 region has 16 residues. The CDR3 DNA reads as TGTGCCAGCAGCTTTTCCGGGACTAGCGGGGGAAATGAGCAGTTCTTC. This encodes CASSFSGTSGGNEQFF. Looking up the rest from reference TRBV7-2 and TRBJ2-1 gives the full variable domain: GAGVSQSPSNKVTEKGKDVELRCDPISGHTALYWYRQSLGQGLEFLIYFQGNSAPDKSGLPSDRFSAERTGGSVSTLTIQRTQQEDSAVYLCASSFSGTSGGNEQFFGPGTRLTVL.

This clonotype was observed a handful of times. The chain links TRBV25-1 to TRBJ2-2; D might be TRBD1 or TRBD2, each matching 5 bases. V was shortened by 3 bases and J by 7 bases, with 15 bases between the two germline ends. The CDR3 length is 15 residues. Germline V gene sequence: CDR1 MGHDK, CDR2 SYGVNS. The CDR3 protein is CASSDLGALSGELFF. For the CDR3, the DNA is TGTGCCAGCAGTGATCTCGGGGCTCTCAGCGGGGAGCTGTTTTTT.

This clonotype was seen repeatedly, ten times or more. This CDR3 reads CASSFGETVNSYEQYF. DNA for the CDR3: TGCGCCAGCAGCTTTGGAGAGACGGTTAACTCCTACGAGCAGTACTTC. The rearrangement uses TRBV5-1 and TRBJ2-7; D is undetermined. Germline-derived CDR1 and CDR2 are SGHRS and YFSETQ. The V end lost 2 bases, the J end lost 0 bases, and 15 bases lay between the germline ends. This CDR3 is built from 16 residues. Based on the CDR3 plus reference TRBV5-1 and TRBJ2-7, the full variable domain is KAGVTQTPRYLIKTRGQQVTLSCSPISGHRSVSWYQQTPGQGLQFLFEYFSETQRNKGNFPGRFSGRQFSNSRSEMNVSTLELGDSALYLCASSFGETVNSYEQYFGPGTRLTVT.

This clonotype occurred many times. The chain is built from TRBV2 and TRBJ2-1; perhaps TRBD1 as D (6 bases). The V gene lost 2 bases and the J gene lost 8 bases, with 13 bases spanning the gap. Per germline, CDR1 SNHLY and CDR2 FYNNEI. The CDR3 length is 14 residues. The CDR3 DNA sequence: TGTGCCAGCAGTGAACCCGCCTACAGGGATGAGCAGTTCTTC. This translates into CASSEPAYRDEQFF.

In its sample, this clonotype was seen many times. V usage is TRBV7-2 and J usage is TRBJ2-7; 9 nucleotides match TRBD1. The trim removed 4 bases at V and 3 bases at J, leaving 7 bases unmatched. CDR3 length: 15 amino acids. In germline, CDR1 is SGHTA, CDR2 FQGNSA. The CDR3 bases are TGTGCCAGCAGCTCCCGGGACAGGGCCGTCTACGAGCAGTACTTC. Amino acids: CASSSRDRAVYEQYF.

This clonotype was seen ten or more times. This chain connects TRBV14 to TRBJ2-1; no reliable D call. This CDR3 is built from 15 residues. Germline V CDR1 and CDR2: SGHDN, FVKESK. V was trimmed by 0 bases and J by 7 bases, leaving 13 bases between them. Written as DNA, the CDR3 is TGTGCCAGCAGCCAAGATCCGCCCTTCGGAAATGAGCAGTTCTTC. It codes for CASSQDPPFGNEQFF.

This clonotype was seen ten or more times. This rearrangement joins TRBV20-1 to TRBJ1-1; 7 bases are a match to TRBD1. This CDR3 is 13 amino acids long. Per the germline V gene, CDR1 is DFQATT and CDR2 is SNEGSKA (reference sequence). V was pared by 6 bases and J by 6 bases, with 10 bases of the junction left unmatched. The CDR3 loop is CSAAQGLGSEAFF. The CDR3 bases are TGCAGTGCCGCACAGGGGTTGGGATCTGAAGCTTTCTTT.

This clonotype was counted only a few times. The chain recombines TRBV6-2 or TRBV6-3 with TRBJ2-6; D not certain. Trimming took off 6 bases at V and 2 bases at J, with 8 bases between the two ends. CDR3 size: 14 residues. Germline-derived CDR1 and CDR2 are MNHEY and SVGEGT. DNA of the CDR3: TGTGCCAGCAGAGGTCTCGCTGGGGCCAACGTCCTGACTTTC. The encoded protein is CASRGLAGANVLTF.

This clonotype was detected ten times or more. The chain uses TRBV3-1 and TRBJ1-5; D uncertain. With 5 bases removed from V and 9 bases from J, the gap between germline ends came to 14 bases. The length of the CDR3 is 13 residues. CDR1 and CDR2 (germline): LGHDT, YNNKEL (reference sequence). Here the CDR3 DNA reads TGTGCCAGCAGCTCTGATGGAGCAAGGCCCCAGCATTTT. Its translation: CASSSDGARPQHF.

This clonotype was counted at least ten times. The rearrangement links TRBV30 to TRBJ1-1; TRBD1 is a possible D gene (5 bases). Trimming removed 2 bases at V and 9 bases at J, with 19 bases between. The CDR3 has 14 amino acids. Germline-derived CDR1 and CDR2 are GTSNPN and SVGIG (reference sequence). The CDR3 coding sequence is TGTGCCTGGAGTCTCCAGGGAGATTCCGGGAAAGCTTTCTTT. It codes for CAWSLQGDSGKAFF.

This clonotype was counted only a few times. This chain joins TRBV4-1 and TRBJ2-5, with D possibly being TRBD2 (5 bases). The CDR3 contains 19 residues. Trimming took 0 bases from V and 0 from J, leaving 20 bases between them. The germline V gene encodes CDR1 MGHRA and CDR2 YSYEKL. As DNA, the CDR3 is TGCGCCAGCAGCCAAGATTGGCCTAGCAGAAATGTGTACCAAGAGACCCAGTACTTC. Its protein is CASSQDWPSRNVYQETQYF.

This clonotype appeared many times. The chain joins TRBV2 to TRBJ1-5; possibly TRBD1 for D (5 bases). The germline V gene has CDR1 SNHLY and CDR2 FYNNEI. Trimming removed 2 bases at V and 5 bases at J, with 13 bases between. The CDR3 runs to 15 residues. The DNA for the CDR3 is TGTGCCAGCAGTGAAATGGGGCAGGGACATCAGCCCCAGCATTTT. Translation gives CASSEMGQGHQPQHF.

This clonotype was seen many times. V gene TRBV12-3 or TRBV12-4 combines with J gene TRBJ2-7; no clear D gene. The CDR3 is 17 residues long. V was clipped by 6 bases and J by 2 bases, with 23 bases between them. CDR3 in DNA: TGTGCCAGCAGCCCGAGAGCTGTAGACCGTGCACCCTACGAGCAGTACTTC. This codes for CASSPRAVDRAPYEQYF.

This clonotype has a count of ten or more. This sequence joins TRBV28 and TRBJ2-7, with TRBD2 matching 12 bases. Trimming removed 4 bases from V and 2 bases from J; junction bases left unmatched: 3. There are 15 residues in the CDR3. The germline V gene has CDR1 MDHEN and CDR2 SYDVKM. CDR3 in DNA: TGTGCCAGCAGTTCACTAGCGGGAGGCACCTACGAGCAGTACGTC. This gives the protein CASSSLAGGTYEQYV.